The clone carrying this T cell receptor (beta chain) appeared once. Its antigen is not known. The sample belongs to a study of T cell responses to AZD1222 COVID-19 vaccine. Study results and limitations: Among the donors, most were white British and more were female, and clonal diversity was possibly underestimated.

Libraries were prepared by immunoSEQ multiplex PCR; TCRdb keeps only in-frame clonotypes and omits some of them. Of 120,000 or so clones listed, roughly 86% are singletons. The TCR sequence derives from an adult in good health. The source was peripheral blood, collected on day 0 of AZD1222 vaccination.

CDR3 amino acids: CASSLVTGPGQPQHF. In DNA, the CDR3 is TGCGCCAGCAGCTTGGTGACAGGCCCAGGTCAGCCCCAGCATTTT. V is TRBV5-1 and J is TRBJ1-5; weak D call: TRBD1 (6 bases). Germline V gene data show CDR1 as SGHRS and CDR2 as YFSETQ. Between the trimmed V and J ends, which lost 0 bases and 6 bases, there was a span of 13 bases. CDR3 size: 15 residues.